Listed here are 15 T cell receptor beta chains from one sample, sequenced in a study of blood T cell repertoires in COVID-19. TCRdb's table, derived via immunoSEQ multiplex PCR, lists solely in-frame clones and lacks some. The sample comprises approximately 120,000 clones, about 70% of which are singletons, and 4.5% to 6% rests with the top ten. Sequencing was performed on peripheral blood. The receptors come from a man of 80 years or more with COVID-19, enrolled during active disease.

The genes are TRBV19 and TRBJ2-2, with D perhaps TRBD2 (6 bases). Germline assignment: CDR1 LNHDA and CDR2 SQIVND (reference sequence). The CDR3 consists of 13 residues. Trimming shortened V by 4 bases and J by 5 bases, and 8 bases separated the two germline ends. The CDR3 region has the DNA TGTGCCAGTAGTAGGGGGAGGACCGGGGAGCTGTTTTTT. Its translation is CASSRGRTGELFF.

This chain links TRBV19 with TRBJ2-7, with 8 positions matching TRBD1. This CDR3 spans 13 amino acids. Trimming took 6 bases from V and 3 from J; bases not matched to a gene: 4. Germline loops: CDR1 LNHDA, CDR2 SQIVND (reference sequence). The DNA of the CDR3 is TGTGCCAGTAGCGCTACAGGGGGCTACGAGCAGTACTTC. It specifies CASSATGGYEQYF.

This rearrangement joins TRBV28 to TRBJ1-2; a weak D match, TRBD1 (6 bases). There are 14 residues in the CDR3. Trimming took 4 bases from V and 4 from J, leaving 13 bases between them. Per the germline V gene, CDR1 is MDHEN and CDR2 is SYDVKM. CDR3 residues: CASSSHRESYGYTF. In DNA form, the CDR3 reads TGTGCCAGCAGTTCGCACAGGGAGAGCTATGGCTACACCTTC.

The gene calls are TRBV10-3 and TRBJ1-6, with D maybe TRBD1 (6 bases). Deletions cut 6 bases from V and 7 bases from J, with 22 bases between. Germline CDR1 is ENHRY and CDR2 is SYGVKD. The CDR3 runs 17 residues. CDR3 amino acids: CAIRAAGGRGGNSPLHF. Here the CDR3 DNA reads TGTGCCATCAGGGCGGCGGGGGGCAGAGGGGGGAATTCACCCCTCCACTTT.

This sequence joins TRBV18 and TRBJ2-5, with D perhaps TRBD1 (6 bases). Per germline, CDR1 KGHSH and CDR2 LQKENI. V lost 5 bases and J lost 5, with 18 bases in between. The CDR3 loop spans 15 amino acids. Here the CDR3 reads CASSISGTPGETQYF. In DNA form, the CDR3 reads TGTGCCAGCTCAATATCCGGGACACCAGGGGAGACCCAGTACTTC.

The chain joins TRBV24-1 to TRBJ1-2, with 9 bases identical to TRBD1. The V segment lost 12 bases and the J segment 7 bases; nucleotides outside the gene matches: 8. CDR1 and CDR2 from the germline V gene are KGHDR and SFDVKD. The CDR3 contains 12 residues. The CDR3 nucleotides read TGTGCCGCCGCTGGGGACAGGGTTGGCTACACCTTC. Translation gives CAAAGDRVGYTF.

V gene TRBV2 combines with J gene TRBJ2-7; TRBD2 might be the D (6 bases). Germline assignment: CDR1 SNHLY and CDR2 FYNNEI. Trimming left V 7 bases short and J 2 bases short, with 15 bases between. The CDR3 spans 14 residues. The chain's CDR3 is CASTWDLAAYEQYF. Here the CDR3 DNA reads TGTGCCAGCACCTGGGACTTAGCCGCCTACGAGCAGTACTTC.

The chain joins TRBV7-8 to TRBJ2-5, with 10 bases identical to TRBD1. The V gene end was trimmed by 1 base and the J gene end by 4 bases; junction bases not matched to a gene: 6. Germline CDR1 SGHVS, CDR2 FQNEAQ. The CDR3 covers 16 residues. CDR3 DNA: TGTGCCAGCAGCTTAGATGGGACAGGGGAAATAGAGACCCAGTACTTC. It translates to CASSLDGTGEIETQYF. Full variable domain (remainder filled in from reference TRBV7-8 and TRBJ2-5): GAGVSQSPRYKVAKRGQDVALRCDPISGHVSLFWYQQALGQGPEFLTYFQNEAQLDKSGLPSDRFFAERPEGSVSTLKIQRTQQEDSAVYLCASSLDGTGEIETQYFGPGTRLLVL.

The V and J genes are TRBV2 and TRBJ2-7, with 8 bases that match TRBD2. The CDR3 is 13 amino acids. Germline assignment: CDR1 SNHLY and CDR2 FYNNEI. The junction had 4 bases not matched to a gene; V was cut back by 6 bases and J by 3 bases. The CDR3 reads CASRGGRNYEQYF. Written as DNA, the CDR3 is TGTGCCAGCAGGGGCGGGAGGAACTACGAGCAGTACTTC.

J is TRBJ1-5 and V is TRBV2; D call uncertain. Germline V gene lookup returns CDR1 SNHLY and CDR2 FYNNEI. Trimming removed 5 bases at V and 6 bases at J, with 14 bases between. This CDR3 contains 14 residues. CDR3 in amino acids: CASSPDGRAQPQHF. CDR3 nucleotides: TGTGCCAGCAGTCCAGACGGGAGGGCTCAGCCCCAGCATTTT. Looking up the rest from reference TRBV2 and TRBJ1-5 gives the full variable domain: EPEVTQTPSHQVTQMGQEVILRCVPISNHLYFYWYRQILGQKVEFLVSFYNNEISEKSEIFDDQFSVERPDGSNFTLKIRSTKLEDSAMYFCASSPDGRAQPQHFGDGTRLSIL.

The rearrangement links TRBV11-2 to TRBJ2-2; possible D gene TRBD2, 6 bases. Trimming removed 6 bases at V and 4 bases at J, with 21 bases between. CDR3 length: 17 residues. CDR1 is SGHAT, CDR2 FQNNGV, per germline. CDR3: CASSWGFSGVLTGELFF. The CDR3 DNA is TGTGCCAGCAGTTGGGGATTTAGCGGAGTACTCACCGGGGAGCTGTTTTTT.

V usage is TRBV29-1 and J usage is TRBJ1-4, with 10 bases lining up with TRBD1. With V trimmed by 6 bases and J by 4 bases, 5 bases remained unmatched. The CDR3 has 14 amino acids. Germline V gene lookup returns CDR1 SQVTM and CDR2 ANQGSEA. DNA for the CDR3: TGCAGCGTGCTGGGACAGGGGCTTAATGAAAAACTGTTTTTT. Amino acids: CSVLGQGLNEKLFF.

The chain recombines TRBV6-5 with TRBJ2-5, with a weak D call TRBD2 (5 bases). This CDR3 is built from 14 residues. Germline-derived CDR1 and CDR2 are MNHEY and SVGAGI. Trimming cost V 4 bases and J 5 bases, with 14 bases left between them. Written as DNA, the CDR3 is TGTGCCAGCAGTTCTCTGACGGGATCCGAGACCCAGTACTTC. The encoded protein is CASSSLTGSETQYF.

The CDR3 nucleotides are TGTGCCAGCAGCCTTATCAATGAGCAGTTCTTC. Translated, it gives CASSLINEQFF. This chain connects TRBV11-2 to TRBJ2-1, with no clear D. Germline CDR1 reads SGHAT; CDR2 reads FQNNGV. The CDR3 covers 11 residues. V was shortened by 5 bases and J by 6 bases, with 5 bases between the two germline ends.

This chain connects TRBV11-3 to TRBJ2-1, with D tentatively TRBD2 (5 bases). V was trimmed by 4 bases and J by 10 bases, leaving 11 bases between them. The CDR3 consists of 12 residues. In germline, CDR1 is SGHNT, CDR2 YENEEA. CDR3 DNA: TGTGCCAGCAGCTCCCAGCGGAGCGAGCAGTTCTTC. Amino acids: CASSSQRSEQFF.